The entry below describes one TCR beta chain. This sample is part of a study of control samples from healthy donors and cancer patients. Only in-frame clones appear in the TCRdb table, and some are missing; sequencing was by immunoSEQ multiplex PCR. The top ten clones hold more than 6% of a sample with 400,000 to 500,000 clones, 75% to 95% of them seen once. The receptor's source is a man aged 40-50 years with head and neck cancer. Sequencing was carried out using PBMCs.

CDR3 in amino acids: CASSLGLAGDEQYF. CDR3 nucleotides: TGTGCCAGCAGCTTGGGACTAGCGGGAGACGAGCAGTACTTC. This chain joins TRBV11-3 and TRBJ2-7; 14 bases are shared with TRBD2. The CDR3 is 14 amino acids. V lost 3 bases to trimming and J lost 5 bases; unmatched junction nucleotides: 0. Germline CDR1 is SGHNT and CDR2 is YENEEA.